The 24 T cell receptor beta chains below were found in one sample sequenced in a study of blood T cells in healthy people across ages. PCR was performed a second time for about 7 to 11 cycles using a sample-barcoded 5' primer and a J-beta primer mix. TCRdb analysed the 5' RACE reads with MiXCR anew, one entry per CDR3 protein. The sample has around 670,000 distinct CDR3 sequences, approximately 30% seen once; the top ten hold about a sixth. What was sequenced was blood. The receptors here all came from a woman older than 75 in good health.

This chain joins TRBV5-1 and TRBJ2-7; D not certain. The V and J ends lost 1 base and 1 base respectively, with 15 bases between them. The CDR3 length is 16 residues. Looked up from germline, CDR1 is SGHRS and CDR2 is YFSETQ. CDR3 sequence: CASSLSQKMGSYEQYF. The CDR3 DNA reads TGCGCCAGCAGCTTGAGTCAGAAAATGGGGTCCTACGAGCAGTACTTC.

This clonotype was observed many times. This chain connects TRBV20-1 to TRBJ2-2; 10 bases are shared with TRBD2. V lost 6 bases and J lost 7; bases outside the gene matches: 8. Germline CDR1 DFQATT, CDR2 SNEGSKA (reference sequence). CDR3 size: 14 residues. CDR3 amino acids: CSAERSGRDGELFF. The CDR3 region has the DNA TGCAGTGCAGAGCGGAGCGGGAGGGACGGGGAGCTGTTTTTT.

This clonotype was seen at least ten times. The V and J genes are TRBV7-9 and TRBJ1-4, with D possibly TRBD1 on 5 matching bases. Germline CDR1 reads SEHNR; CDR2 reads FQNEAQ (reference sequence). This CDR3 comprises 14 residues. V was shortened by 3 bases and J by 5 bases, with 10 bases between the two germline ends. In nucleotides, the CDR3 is TGTGCCAGCAGCTTCAGGGTACAAAATGAAAAACTGTTTTTT. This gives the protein CASSFRVQNEKLFF.

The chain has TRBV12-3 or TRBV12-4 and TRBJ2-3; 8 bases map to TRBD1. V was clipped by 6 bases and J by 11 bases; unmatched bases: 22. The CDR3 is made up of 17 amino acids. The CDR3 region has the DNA TGTGCCAGCAGCCCCTGGGGGGACAGGTTGAGCGCAGATGTGCAGTATTTT. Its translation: CASSPWGDRLSADVQYF.

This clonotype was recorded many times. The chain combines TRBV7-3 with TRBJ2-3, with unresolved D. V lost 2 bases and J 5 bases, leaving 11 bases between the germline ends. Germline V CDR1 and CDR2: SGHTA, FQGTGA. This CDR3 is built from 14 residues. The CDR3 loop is CASSLGDNLDTQYF. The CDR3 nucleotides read TGTGCCAGCAGCTTAGGCGACAACCTAGATACGCAGTATTTT.

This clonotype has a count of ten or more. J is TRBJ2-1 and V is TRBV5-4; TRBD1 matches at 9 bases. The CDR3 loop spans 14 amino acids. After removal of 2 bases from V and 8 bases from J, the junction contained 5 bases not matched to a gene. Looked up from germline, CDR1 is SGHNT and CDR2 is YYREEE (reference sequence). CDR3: CASSFRDRVYEQFF. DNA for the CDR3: TGTGCCAGCAGCTTCCGGGACAGGGTCTATGAGCAGTTCTTC.

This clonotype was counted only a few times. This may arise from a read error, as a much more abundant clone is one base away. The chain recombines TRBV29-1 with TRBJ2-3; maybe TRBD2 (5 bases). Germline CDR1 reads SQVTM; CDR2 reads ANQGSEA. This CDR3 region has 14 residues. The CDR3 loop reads CSAAPFSSTDAQYF. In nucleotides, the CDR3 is TGCAGCGCAGCACCATTCTCTAGCACAGATGCGCAGTATTTT.

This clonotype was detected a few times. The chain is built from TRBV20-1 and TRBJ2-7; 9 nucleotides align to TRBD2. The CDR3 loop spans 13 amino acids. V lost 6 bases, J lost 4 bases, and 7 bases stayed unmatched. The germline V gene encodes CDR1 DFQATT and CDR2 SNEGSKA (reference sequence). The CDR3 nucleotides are TGCAGTGCCCGACTAGCGGATTCATACGAGCAGTACTTC. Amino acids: CSARLADSYEQYF.

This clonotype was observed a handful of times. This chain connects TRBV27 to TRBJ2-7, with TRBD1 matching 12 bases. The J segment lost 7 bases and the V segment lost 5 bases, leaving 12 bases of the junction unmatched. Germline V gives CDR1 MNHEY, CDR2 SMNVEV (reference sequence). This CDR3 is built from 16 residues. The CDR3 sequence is CASSTPGTGGYNEQYF. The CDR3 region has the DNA TGTGCCAGCAGTACCCCCGGGACAGGGGGCTACAATGAGCAGTACTTC.

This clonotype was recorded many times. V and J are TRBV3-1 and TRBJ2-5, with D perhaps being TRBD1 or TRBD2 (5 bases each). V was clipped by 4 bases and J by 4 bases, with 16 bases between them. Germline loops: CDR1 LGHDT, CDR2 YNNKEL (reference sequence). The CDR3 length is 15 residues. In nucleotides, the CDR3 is TGTGCCAGCAGCCGACTGGGGACCCCCGGAGAGACCCAGTACTTC. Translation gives CASSRLGTPGETQYF.

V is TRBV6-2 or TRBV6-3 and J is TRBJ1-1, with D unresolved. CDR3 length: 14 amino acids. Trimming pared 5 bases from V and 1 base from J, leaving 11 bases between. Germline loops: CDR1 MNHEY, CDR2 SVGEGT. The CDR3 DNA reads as TGTGCCAGCAGTAGAAGTCGGACGAACACTGAAGCTTTCTTT. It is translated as CASSRSRTNTEAFF.

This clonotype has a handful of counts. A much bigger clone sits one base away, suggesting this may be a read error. CDR3 sequence (DNA): TGTGCCAGCAGCTTATCGAGATTTGAGACCCAGTTCTTC. It is translated as CASSLSRFETQFF. The rearrangement joins TRBV7-2 to TRBJ2-1; no clear D gene. V dropped 2 bases and J dropped 13 bases, with 15 bases sitting between them. The CDR3 contains 13 residues. The germline gives CDR1 SGHTA, CDR2 FQGNSA.

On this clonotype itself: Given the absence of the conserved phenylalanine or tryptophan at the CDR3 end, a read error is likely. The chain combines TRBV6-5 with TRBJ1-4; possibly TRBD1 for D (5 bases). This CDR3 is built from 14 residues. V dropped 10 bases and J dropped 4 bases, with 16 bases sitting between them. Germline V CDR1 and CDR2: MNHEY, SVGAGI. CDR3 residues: CAIKRGEGNEKLFL. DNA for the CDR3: TGTGCCATCAAGAGGGGCGAGGGTAATGAAAAACTGTTTCTT.

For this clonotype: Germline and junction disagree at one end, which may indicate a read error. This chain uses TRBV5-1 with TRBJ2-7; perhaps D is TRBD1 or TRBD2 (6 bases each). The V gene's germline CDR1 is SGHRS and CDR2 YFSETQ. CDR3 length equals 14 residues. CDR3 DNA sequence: TGCTCCAGCAGCTTAGGGGGGCCGGTATACGAGCAGTACTTC. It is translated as CSSSLGGPVYEQYF.

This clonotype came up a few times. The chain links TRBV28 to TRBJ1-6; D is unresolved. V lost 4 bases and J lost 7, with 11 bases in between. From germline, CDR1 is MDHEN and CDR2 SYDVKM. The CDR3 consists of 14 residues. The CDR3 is CASSSEPRNSPLHF. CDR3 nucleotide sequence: TGTGCCAGCAGTTCCGAACCCCGAAATTCACCCCTCCACTTT.

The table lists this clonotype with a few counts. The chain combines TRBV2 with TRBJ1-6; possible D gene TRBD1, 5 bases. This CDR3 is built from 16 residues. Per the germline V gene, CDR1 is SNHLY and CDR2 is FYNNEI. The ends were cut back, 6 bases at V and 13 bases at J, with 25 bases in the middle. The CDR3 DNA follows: TGTGCCAGCAGGGACCCGGGGACCCTGGACTTTGGGCCCCTCCACTTT. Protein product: CASRDPGTLDFGPLHF.

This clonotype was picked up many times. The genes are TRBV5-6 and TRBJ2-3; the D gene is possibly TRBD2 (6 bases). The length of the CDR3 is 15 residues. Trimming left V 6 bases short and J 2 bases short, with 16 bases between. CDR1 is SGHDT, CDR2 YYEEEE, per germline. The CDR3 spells CASISYGGATDTQYF. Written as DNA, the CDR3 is TGTGCCAGCATCAGCTACGGGGGAGCCACAGATACGCAGTATTTT.

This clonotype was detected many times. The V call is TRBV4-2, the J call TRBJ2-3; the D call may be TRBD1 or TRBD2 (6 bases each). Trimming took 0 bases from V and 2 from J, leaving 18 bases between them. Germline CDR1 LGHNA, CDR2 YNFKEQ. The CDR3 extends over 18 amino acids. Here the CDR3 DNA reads TGTGCCAGCAGCCAAGACCCAGGAGGAGGGACAAACACAGATACGCAGTATTTT. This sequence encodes CASSQDPGGGTNTDTQYF.

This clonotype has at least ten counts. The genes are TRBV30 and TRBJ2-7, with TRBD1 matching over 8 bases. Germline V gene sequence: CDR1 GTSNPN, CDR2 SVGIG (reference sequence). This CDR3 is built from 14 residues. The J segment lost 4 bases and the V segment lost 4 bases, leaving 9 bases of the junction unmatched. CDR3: CAWNGQGYSYEQYF. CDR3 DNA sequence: TGTGCCTGGAACGGACAGGGCTATTCGTACGAGCAGTACTTC.

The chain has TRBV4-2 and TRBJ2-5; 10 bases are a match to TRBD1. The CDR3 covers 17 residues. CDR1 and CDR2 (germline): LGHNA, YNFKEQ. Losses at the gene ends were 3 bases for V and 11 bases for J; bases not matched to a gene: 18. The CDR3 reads CASSHRLGQGVSNEQYF. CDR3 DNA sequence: TGTGCCAGCAGCCACAGACTCGGACAGGGGGTATCCAATGAGCAGTACTTC.

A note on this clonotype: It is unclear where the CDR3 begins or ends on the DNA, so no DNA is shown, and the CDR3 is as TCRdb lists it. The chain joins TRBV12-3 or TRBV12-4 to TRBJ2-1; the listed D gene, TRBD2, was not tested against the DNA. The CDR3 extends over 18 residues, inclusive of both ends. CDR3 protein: CASRTSGGSVAYGNERFF.

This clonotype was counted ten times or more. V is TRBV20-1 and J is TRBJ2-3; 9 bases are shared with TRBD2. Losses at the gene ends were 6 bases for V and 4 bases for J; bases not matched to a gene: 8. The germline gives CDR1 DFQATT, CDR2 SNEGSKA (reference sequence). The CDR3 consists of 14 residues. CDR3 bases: TGCAGTGCCCGGCGGGGGGGCGGGCCAGATACGCAGTATTTT. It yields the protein CSARRGGGPDTQYF.

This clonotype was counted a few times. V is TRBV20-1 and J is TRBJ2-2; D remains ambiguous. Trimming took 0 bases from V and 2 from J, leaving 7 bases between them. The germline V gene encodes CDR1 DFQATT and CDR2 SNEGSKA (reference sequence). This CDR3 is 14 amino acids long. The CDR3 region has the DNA TGCAGTGCTAGAGATACCGGTAACACCGGGGAGCTGTTTTTT. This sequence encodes CSARDTGNTGELFF.

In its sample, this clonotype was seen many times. The CDR3 loop is CASTTQGRGANVLTF. Written as DNA, the CDR3 is TGCGCCAGCACCACACAGGGTAGAGGGGCCAACGTCCTGACTTTC. The chain couples TRBV10-2 to TRBJ2-6, with D perhaps matching TRBD1 (6 bases). Trimming took 7 bases from V and 4 from J, leaving 14 bases between them. This CDR3 comprises 15 residues. Germline CDR1 reads WSHSY; CDR2 reads SAAADI.